This T cell receptor (beta chain) was captured by sequencing in a study of cytomegalovirus exposure and HLA in healthy donors. The germline V gene encodes CDR1 LGHNA and CDR2 YSLEER. Trimming left V 0 bases short and J 2 bases short, with 9 bases between. The CDR3 runs 15 residues. A multiplex PCR was run with 60 Vbeta primers and 13 Jbeta primers. Clones were read by immunoSEQ multiplex PCR, and TCRdb kept only the in-frame ones, dropping some. The table lists 90,000 to 150,000 clones, 50% to 65% of them singletons. There are a few counts of this clone. The chain links TRBV4-3 to TRBJ2-3; unclear D gene. Input material: PBMCs. The sequence was collected from a man between 35 and 55 years old in good health and CMV-seropositive. The CDR3, as DNA: TGCGCCAGCAGCCAAGATCCCTCTGTCACAGATACGCAGTATTTT. Its translation: CASSQDPSVTDTQYF.